The clone carrying this T cell receptor (beta chain) was seen a few times. This record comes from a study of identical twins. TCRdb independently ran MiXCR on the 5' RACE reads; one entry per CDR3 protein. This repertoire shows a few hundred thousand distinct CDR3 sequences, about 9% found once; its top ten account for more than 8%. The germline gives CDR1 LGHNA, CDR2 YNFKEQ. The CDR3 length is 16 residues. Germline trimming cut 4 bases from V and 8 bases from J; bases unmatched to any gene: 11. The specimen was naive T cells sorted from blood. This TCR was recovered from a woman aged 50 to 65 in good health. This chain connects TRBV4-2 to TRBJ2-3; TRBD2 matches at 11 bases. CDR3 sequence: CASSPSLAGGAGTQYF. In DNA form, the CDR3 reads TGTGCCAGCAGCCCTTCCTTAGCGGGGGGGGCCGGTACGCAGTATTTT.